Below are 6 T cell receptor beta chains sequenced from a single sample in a study of blood T cell repertoires in COVID-19. Sequencing was performed with immunoSEQ multiplex PCR; in TCRdb, only in-frame clones are kept and a portion is missing. Of about 88,000 clones detected, over 75% appear once; the ten largest clones hold about 2.7%. Material: peripheral blood. These receptors all come from a woman at least 80 years old with acute or convalescent COVID-19.

The chain employs TRBV9 and TRBJ1-3; TRBD1 agrees at 8 bases. V shed 4 bases and J 2 bases; nucleotides not matched to a gene: 8. Germline V gene sequence: CDR1 SGDLS, CDR2 YYNGEE. The CDR3 is 16 residues long. CDR3: CASSITGGETGNTIYF. DNA of the CDR3: TGTGCCAGCAGCATCACAGGGGGAGAAACTGGAAACACCATATATTTT.

The chain recombines TRBV10-3 with TRBJ1-3; 8 nucleotides line up with TRBD1. CDR3 length: 14 residues. CDR1 is ENHRY, CDR2 SYGVKD, per germline. With 6 bases clipped from V and 4 bases from J, the junction kept 5 bases outside the gene matches. CDR3 loop: CAIRGTGVGNTIYF. CDR3 nucleotides: TGTGCCATCAGGGGGACAGGAGTCGGAAACACCATATATTTT.

This chain links TRBV30 with TRBJ1-2; perhaps TRBD1 as D (5 bases). Trimming cost V 0 bases and J 3 bases, with 11 bases left between them. Germline V gene data show CDR1 as GTSNPN and CDR2 as SVGIG (reference sequence). This CDR3 has 14 amino acids. CDR3 amino acids: CAWSVSGIDYGYTF. The CDR3 DNA is TGTGCCTGGAGTGTATCAGGGATAGACTATGGCTACACCTTC.

The V call is TRBV4-1, the J call TRBJ1-1; a weak D match, TRBD1 (5 bases). The CDR3 is 13 amino acids. From germline, CDR1 is MGHRA and CDR2 YSYEKL. V dropped 4 bases and J dropped 3 bases, with 9 bases sitting between them. The CDR3 here is CASSPTRDTEAFF. The CDR3 coding sequence is TGCGCCAGCAGCCCCACCAGGGACACTGAAGCTTTCTTT.

This chain connects TRBV19 to TRBJ2-3, with TRBD2 identical over 8 bases. V lost 7 bases and J lost 0; bases outside the gene matches: 9. Germline V CDR1 and CDR2: LNHDA, SQIVND (reference sequence). The CDR3 has 16 amino acids. The CDR3, as DNA: TGTGCCAGTAACCCCAGGGCGGGAGGAAGCACAGATACGCAGTATTTT. Protein product: CASNPRAGGSTDTQYF.

The gene calls are TRBV7-8 and TRBJ2-1, with 10 nucleotides matching TRBD1. CDR1 is SGHVS, CDR2 FQNEAQ, per germline. The length of the CDR3 is 18 residues. Unmatched junction bases numbered 12, after V lost 3 bases and J lost 4 bases. This CDR3 is CASSFRERTGGFYNEQFF. The CDR3 DNA is TGTGCCAGCAGCTTTAGGGAACGGACAGGGGGTTTTTACAATGAGCAGTTCTTC.